The TCR beta chain under discussion was sequenced for a study of beta chain features in type 1 diabetes. Findings and caveats of the study: Type 1 diabetes patients had VDJ junctions that carried fewer insertions and more deletions. Type 1 diabetes patients had moderately but significantly shorter TCRB CDR3s in all four CD4+ subsets.

Concerning this clone: No antigen is known for it.

Trimming took 3 bases from V and 5 from J, leaving 13 bases between them. The CDR3 is 13 residues long. The germline gives CDR1 GTSNPN, CDR2 SVGIG (reference sequence). Investigators reverse transcribed all isolated RNA, so they sequenced expressed TCRB transcripts. Some clones are missing from TCRdb's copy, which holds only in-frame ones; the method was immunoSEQ multiplex PCR. The table has about 150,000 clones, under 13% seen once; the top ten hold less than 0.5%. The origin of this receptor is a man aged 30 to 39 with type 1 diabetes. The sequenced sample consisted of central memory CD4+ T cells from blood. V usage is TRBV30 and J usage is TRBJ2-5; D might be TRBD2 (5 bases). The CDR3 DNA follows: TGTGCCTGGAGGCTCGGGATCTGGGAGACCCAGTACTTC. Translated, it gives CAWRLGIWETQYF.